This record covers a single T cell receptor (beta chain). Its antigen remains unknown. The sample comes from a study of cytomegalovirus exposure and HLA in healthy donors. Notes on the study in general: Researchers counted around 180 TCR beta chains as cytomegalovirus-associated. Sequencing depth across donors, presence/absence analyses assumed, was roughly uniform.

The CDR3 runs 17 residues. V lost 3 bases to trimming and J lost 1 base, with 15 bases between them. Germline CDR1 is SNHLY and CDR2 is FYNNEI. The PCR contained 60 Vbeta and 13 Jbeta primers. TCRdb's copy holds only in-frame clones and misses some; the assay was immunoSEQ multiplex PCR. The profile shows roughly 130,000 clones, approximately 80% of them singletons. The source of this sequence is a man aged 40-55 years in good health and CMV-seronegative. Sequencing was carried out using PBMCs. V gene TRBV2 combines with J gene TRBJ2-2, with a weak D call TRBD1 (6 bases). The CDR3 here is CASSEPGQRGNTGELFF. Written as DNA, the CDR3 is TGTGCCAGCAGTGAGCCCGGACAGAGGGGGAACACCGGGGAGCTGTTTTTT. The full variable domain, rest sourced from reference TRBV2 and TRBJ2-2, is EPEVTQTPSHQVTQMGQEVILRCVPISNHLYFYWYRQILGQKVEFLVSFYNNEISEKSEIFDDQFSVERPDGSNFTLKIRSTKLEDSAMYFCASSEPGQRGNTGELFFGEGSRLTVL.